A selection of T cell receptor beta chains follows, all from one sample in a study of T cells in Graves' hyperthyroidism and ophthalmopathy. TCRdb called the multiplex PCR reads again in MiXCR, with one record for every CDR3 protein. The top ten clones hold 6.5% to 9% of a sample with about 660,000 distinct CDR3 sequences, about 45% of them seen once. Material: peripheral blood or thyroid tissue (not recorded which). These receptors were obtained from an adult man with Graves' disease, either hyperthyroidism or ophthalmopathy (not recorded which). Each CDR3 is given with its conserved first and last residue. Fields, in order: CDR3 protein, CDR3 DNA, D gene, V gene, clone size, J gene. A D gene is named only where the DNA matches it firmly. Only part of the rows carry a size: once, few, many, or a class if the clone is expanded.

CDR3 protein: CARAGPNEQYF
CDR3 DNA: TGTGCCCGAGCGGGACCCAACGAGCAGTACTTC
D gene: TRBD2
V gene: TRBV2
clone size: few
J gene: TRBJ2-7

CDR3 protein: CSSQEGGPNREKLFF
CDR3 DNA: TGCAGCAGCCAAGAAGGCGGCCCGAACCGGGAAAAACTGTTTTTT
D gene: -
V gene: TRBV29-1
clone size: -
J gene: TRBJ1-4

CDR3 protein: CASSGEPGLPSNQPQHF
CDR3 DNA: TGTGCCAGTAGTGGCGAACCGGGACTCCCAAGCAATCAGCCCCAGCATTTT
D gene: -
V gene: TRBV19
clone size: -
J gene: TRBJ1-5

CDR3 protein: CASNRQGAQPQHF
CDR3 DNA: TGTGCCAGCAACCGACAGGGCGCCCAGCCCCAGCATTTT
D gene: TRBD1
V gene: TRBV2
clone size: -
J gene: TRBJ1-5

CDR3 protein: CASSLQWQGGGYTF
CDR3 DNA: TGTGCCAGCAGTTTACAATGGCAGGGCGGTGGCTACACCTTC
D gene: -
V gene: TRBV12-3/TRBV12-4
clone size: many
J gene: TRBJ1-2

CDR3 protein: CASSQRTGSYGYTF
CDR3 DNA: TGTGCCAGCAGCCAAAGGACTGGAAGCTATGGCTACACCTTC
D gene: -
V gene: TRBV2
clone size: many
J gene: TRBJ1-2

CDR3 protein: CASSFRGVNSPLHF
CDR3 DNA: TGTGCCAGCAGTTTTCGGGGGGTAAATTCACCCCTCCACTTT
D gene: -
V gene: TRBV12-3/TRBV12-4
clone size: -
J gene: TRBJ1-6

CDR3 protein: CASSVKQNAEAFF
CDR3 DNA: TGCGCCAGCAGCGTAAAACAGAACGCTGAAGCTTTCTTT
D gene: -
V gene: TRBV5-1
clone size: once
J gene: TRBJ1-1

CDR3 protein: CASSLRQAMGKSPLHF
CDR3 DNA: TGTGCCAGCAGCTTGAGGCAGGCCATGGGGAAGTCACCCCTCCACTTT
D gene: -
V gene: TRBV13
clone size: -
J gene: TRBJ1-6

CDR3 protein: CSARGASGRDHEQYF
CDR3 DNA: TGCAGTGCTAGAGGGGCTAGCGGGAGGGACCACGAGCAGTACTTC
D gene: TRBD2
V gene: TRBV20-1
clone size: -
J gene: TRBJ2-7

CDR3 protein: CASRGAQGARYGYTF
CDR3 DNA: TGTGCCAGCAGGGGAGCACAGGGGGCGCGGTATGGCTACACCTTC
D gene: TRBD1
V gene: TRBV2
clone size: -
J gene: TRBJ1-2

CDR3 protein: CSAPRTGFDYTF
CDR3 DNA: TGCAGTGCGCCTAGGACAGGCTTCGACTACACCTTC
D gene: TRBD1
V gene: TRBV20-1
clone size: few
J gene: TRBJ1-2

CDR3 protein: CSARPWAQGARFQETQYF
CDR3 DNA: TGCAGTGCTAGACCTTGGGCCCAGGGGGCTAGGTTCCAAGAGACCCAGTACTTC
D gene: TRBD1
V gene: TRBV20-1
clone size: -
J gene: TRBJ2-5

CDR3 protein: CATSDGRLGQSQETQYF
CDR3 DNA: TGTGCCACCAGTGATGGTAGACTTGGACAGAGCCAAGAGACCCAGTACTTC
D gene: -
V gene: TRBV24-1
clone size: few
J gene: TRBJ2-5

CDR3 protein: CSARIMFGIYEQYF
CDR3 DNA: TGCAGTGCTAGAATAATGTTTGGGATCTACGAGCAGTACTTC
D gene: -
V gene: TRBV20-1
clone size: -
J gene: TRBJ2-7

CDR3 protein: CASSIQGNTEAFF
CDR3 DNA: TGTGCCAGTAGTATACAGGGAAACACTGAAGCTTTCTTT
D gene: -
V gene: TRBV19
clone size: many
J gene: TRBJ1-1

CDR3 protein: CASSEYGAGESSGYEQYF
CDR3 DNA: TGTGCCAGCAGTGAATATGGGGCAGGGGAAAGTAGTGGCTACGAGCAGTACTTC
D gene: -
V gene: TRBV10-3
clone size: -
J gene: TRBJ2-7

CDR3 protein: CASYSALLTNGYTF
CDR3 DNA: TGTGCCAGTTACTCGGCCTTGCTAACGAATGGCTACACCTTC
D gene: -
V gene: TRBV19
clone size: -
J gene: TRBJ1-2

CDR3 protein: CSVEARADSGNTIYF
CDR3 DNA: TGCAGCGTTGAAGCGAGGGCCGACTCTGGAAACACCATATATTTT
D gene: -
V gene: TRBV29-1
clone size: many
J gene: TRBJ1-3

CDR3 protein: CASSSCRTGCEQYF
CDR3 DNA: TGTGCCAGCAGTTCGTGCAGGACTGGGTGCGAGCAGTACTTC
D gene: -
V gene: TRBV28
clone size: -
J gene: TRBJ2-7

CDR3 protein: CASSLGQGGDSPLHF
CDR3 DNA: TGCGCCAGCAGCTTGGGACAGGGGGGTGATTCACCCCTCCACTTT
D gene: TRBD1
V gene: TRBV5-1
clone size: -
J gene: TRBJ1-6

CDR3 protein: CSVEGGPHYEQYF
CDR3 DNA: TGCAGCGTTGAGGGAGGGCCCCACTACGAGCAGTACTTC
D gene: TRBD2
V gene: TRBV29-1
clone size: -
J gene: TRBJ2-7

CDR3 protein: CATSSGRAQHF
CDR3 DNA: TGTGCCACCAGCTCCGGGCGGGCCCAGCATTTT
D gene: -
V gene: TRBV15
clone size: -
J gene: TRBJ1-5

CDR3 protein: CASSFTGDDYTF
CDR3 DNA: TGTGCCAGCAGTTTTACAGGGGACGACTACACCTTC
D gene: TRBD1
V gene: TRBV2
clone size: once
J gene: TRBJ1-2

CDR3 protein: CAISGGTGRSGCTF
CDR3 DNA: TGTGCCATCAGTGGCGGCACAGGGCGGAGTGGCTGCACCTTC
D gene: -
V gene: TRBV10-3
clone size: -
J gene: TRBJ1-2

CDR3 protein: CASRSTGDEQYF
CDR3 DNA: TGTGCCAGCAGATCGACAGGGGACGAGCAGTACTTC
D gene: TRBD1
V gene: TRBV6-1
clone size: -
J gene: TRBJ2-7

CDR3 protein: CASSETGKRSEKLFF
CDR3 DNA: TGTGCCAGCAGCGAAACAGGGAAGCGGAGTGAAAAACTGTTTTTT
D gene: -
V gene: TRBV2
clone size: -
J gene: TRBJ1-4

CDR3 protein: CARDDTEAFF
CDR3 DNA: TGTGCCAGGGATGACACTGAAGCTTTCTTT
D gene: -
V gene: TRBV10-3
clone size: -
J gene: TRBJ1-1

CDR3 protein: CASSVQGALQPQHF
CDR3 DNA: TGTGCCAGCAGCGTACAGGGGGCGCTTCAGCCCCAGCATTTT
D gene: TRBD1
V gene: TRBV7-9
clone size: -
J gene: TRBJ1-5

CDR3 protein: CRWKGQVVTEAFF
CDR3 DNA: TGCAGGTGGAAGGGGCAGGTGGTCACTGAAGCTTTCTTT
D gene: -
V gene: TRBV29-1
clone size: -
J gene: TRBJ1-1

CDR3 protein: CAWSVGLGTYGYTF
CDR3 DNA: TGTGCCTGGAGTGTAGGTCTAGGTACCTATGGCTACACCTTC
D gene: -
V gene: TRBV30
clone size: -
J gene: TRBJ1-2

CDR3 protein: CATSITGGNSPLHF
CDR3 DNA: TGTGCCACCAGCATCACAGGGGGAAATTCACCCCTCCACTTT
D gene: TRBD1
V gene: TRBV15
clone size: -
J gene: TRBJ1-6

CDR3 protein: CASSPDGPNSPLHF
CDR3 DNA: TGTGCCAGCAGCCCGGATGGTCCAAATTCACCCCTCCACTTT
D gene: -
V gene: TRBV12-3/TRBV12-4
clone size: many
J gene: TRBJ1-6

CDR3 protein: CARSLGLGISYTGELFF
CDR3 DNA: TGTGCCAGAAGCTTAGGACTAGGAATAAGTTACACCGGGGAGCTGTTTTTT
D gene: TRBD2
V gene: TRBV7-2
clone size: -
J gene: TRBJ2-2

CDR3 protein: CASTDTGTSGSREQYF
CDR3 DNA: TGTGCCAGTACCGACACCGGGACTAGCGGGAGTCGGGAGCAGTACTTC
D gene: TRBD2
V gene: TRBV19
clone size: -
J gene: TRBJ2-7

CDR3 protein: CASSLRDNSGNTIYF
CDR3 DNA: TGTGCCAGCAGCTTACGGGACAACTCTGGAAACACCATATATTTT
D gene: -
V gene: TRBV7-2
clone size: -
J gene: TRBJ1-3

CDR3 protein: CASRDTGGAQETQYF
CDR3 DNA: TGTGCCAGCAGAGACACAGGGGGGGCGCAAGAGACCCAGTACTTC
D gene: -
V gene: TRBV2
clone size: -
J gene: TRBJ2-5

CDR3 protein: CASSVVPGSGNTIYF
CDR3 DNA: TGTGCCAGCAGCGTAGTACCAGGCTCTGGAAACACCATATATTTT
D gene: -
V gene: TRBV9
clone size: -
J gene: TRBJ1-3

CDR3 protein: CASSEMTTPYGYTF
CDR3 DNA: TGTGCCAGCAGTGAAATGACGACGCCGTATGGCTACACCTTC
D gene: -
V gene: TRBV6-6
clone size: few
J gene: TRBJ1-2

CDR3 protein: CSASDTGLFEKLFF
CDR3 DNA: TGCAGTGCTAGTGACACAGGGCTCTTTGAAAAACTGTTTTTT
D gene: -
V gene: TRBV20-1
clone size: many
J gene: TRBJ1-4

CDR3 protein: CASSLGDSLNEKLFF
CDR3 DNA: TGTGCCAGCAGCTTAGGGGACAGCCTTAATGAAAAACTGTTTTTT
D gene: TRBD1
V gene: TRBV7-2
clone size: many
J gene: TRBJ1-4

CDR3 protein: CASSGRIYSPLHF
CDR3 DNA: TGTGCCAGCAGTGGGCGGATTTATTCACCCCTCCACTTT
D gene: -
V gene: TRBV25-1
clone size: many
J gene: TRBJ1-6

CDR3 protein: CAISDGLGVSRSYEQYF
CDR3 DNA: TGTGCCATCAGTGACGGTTTAGGAGTCAGTCGCTCCTACGAGCAGTACTTC
D gene: -
V gene: TRBV10-3
clone size: many
J gene: TRBJ2-7

CDR3 protein: CAVPGQGTDSPLHF
CDR3 DNA: TGTGCCGTCCCGGGACAGGGGACGGATTCACCCCTCCACTTT
D gene: TRBD1
V gene: TRBV2
clone size: once
J gene: TRBJ1-6

CDR3 protein: CASTGVGETQYF
CDR3 DNA: TGTGCCAGCACTGGGGTGGGAGAGACCCAGTACTTC
D gene: -
V gene: TRBV2
clone size: few
J gene: TRBJ2-5

CDR3 protein: CSTTGGPEAFF
CDR3 DNA: TGCAGCACGACCGGGGGCCCTGAAGCTTTCTTT
D gene: -
V gene: TRBV29-1
clone size: -
J gene: TRBJ1-1

CDR3 protein: CSAAGTVAYGYTF
CDR3 DNA: TGCAGTGCTGCCGGGACCGTGGCCTATGGCTACACCTTC
D gene: -
V gene: TRBV20-1
clone size: many
J gene: TRBJ1-2

CDR3 protein: CASSFGITNEKLFF
CDR3 DNA: TGTGCCAGCAGTTTCGGGATAACTAATGAAAAACTGTTTTTT
D gene: -
V gene: TRBV28
clone size: many
J gene: TRBJ1-4